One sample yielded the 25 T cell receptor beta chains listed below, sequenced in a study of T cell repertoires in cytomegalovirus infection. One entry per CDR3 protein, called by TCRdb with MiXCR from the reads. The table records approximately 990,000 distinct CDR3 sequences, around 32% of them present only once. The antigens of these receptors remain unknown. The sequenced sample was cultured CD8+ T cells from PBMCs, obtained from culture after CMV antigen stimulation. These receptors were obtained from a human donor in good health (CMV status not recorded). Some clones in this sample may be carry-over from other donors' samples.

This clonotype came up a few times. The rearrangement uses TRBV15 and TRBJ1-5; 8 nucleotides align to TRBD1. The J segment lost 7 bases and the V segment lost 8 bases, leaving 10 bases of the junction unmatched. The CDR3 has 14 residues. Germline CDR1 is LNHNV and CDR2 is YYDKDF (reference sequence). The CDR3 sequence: CATQHQGAGQPQHF. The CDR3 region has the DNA TGTGCCACCCAACACCAGGGGGCTGGGCAGCCCCAGCATTTT. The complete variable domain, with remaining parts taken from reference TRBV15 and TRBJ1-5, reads DAMVIQNPRYQVTQFGKPVTLSCSQTLNHNVMYWYQQKSSQAPKLLFHYYDKDFNNEADTPDNFQSRRPNTSFCFLDIRSPGLGDTAMYLCATQHQGAGQPQHFGDGTRLSIL.

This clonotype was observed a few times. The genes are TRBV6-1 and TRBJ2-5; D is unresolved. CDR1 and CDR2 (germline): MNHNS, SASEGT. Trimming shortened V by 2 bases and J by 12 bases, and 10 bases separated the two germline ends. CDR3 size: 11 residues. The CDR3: CASSEHKSEYF. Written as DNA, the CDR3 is TGTGCCAGCAGTGAACACAAGTCCGAGTACTTC.

The CDR3 reads CASSIEPSRTGENIQYF. CDR3 nucleotide sequence: TGTGCCAGTAGTATAGAGCCGTCAAGGACAGGGGAGAACATTCAGTACTTC. The V call is TRBV19, the J call TRBJ2-4; 9 bases map to TRBD1. The CDR3 loop spans 17 amino acids. J lost 7 bases, V lost 0 bases, and 10 bases had no gene match. Per the germline V gene, CDR1 is LNHDA and CDR2 is SQIVND (reference sequence). The complete variable domain, with remaining parts taken from reference TRBV19 and TRBJ2-4, reads DGGITQSPKYLFRKEGQNVTLSCEQNLNHDAMYWYRQDPGQGLRLIYYSQIVNDFQKGDIAEGYSVSREKKESFPLTVTSAQKNPTAFYLCASSIEPSRTGENIQYFGAGTRLSVL.

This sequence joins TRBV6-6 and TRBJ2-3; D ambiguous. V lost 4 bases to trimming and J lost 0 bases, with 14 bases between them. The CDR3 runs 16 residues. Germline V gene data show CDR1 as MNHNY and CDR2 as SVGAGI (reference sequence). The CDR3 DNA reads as TGTGCCAGCAGTTCCTCATTGCCGGCCAGCACAGATACGCAGTATTTT. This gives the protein CASSSSLPASTDTQYF.

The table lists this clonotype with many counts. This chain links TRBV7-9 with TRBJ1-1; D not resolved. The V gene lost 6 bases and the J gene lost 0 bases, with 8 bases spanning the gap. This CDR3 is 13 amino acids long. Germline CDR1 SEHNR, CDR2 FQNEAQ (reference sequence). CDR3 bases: TGTGCCAGCAGTTTATTAATGAACACTGAAGCTTTCTTT. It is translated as CASSLLMNTEAFF.

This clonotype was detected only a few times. CDR3 sequence: CASSPYLRAPATDTQYF. The CDR3 DNA reads TGCGCCAGCAGCCCTTACCTGAGAGCCCCGGCCACAGATACGCAGTATTTT. The chain couples TRBV4-1 to TRBJ2-3; no reliable D call. Trimming cost V 4 bases and J 2 bases, with 19 bases left between them. Looked up from germline, CDR1 is MGHRA and CDR2 is YSYEKL. This CDR3 is built from 17 residues.

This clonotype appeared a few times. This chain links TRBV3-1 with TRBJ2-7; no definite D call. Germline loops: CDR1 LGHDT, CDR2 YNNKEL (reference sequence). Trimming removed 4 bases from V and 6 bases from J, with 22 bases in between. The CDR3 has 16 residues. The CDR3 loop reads CASSPRPWAASFEQYF. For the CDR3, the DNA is TGTGCCAGCAGCCCCCGCCCGTGGGCGGCCTCATTCGAGCAGTACTTC.

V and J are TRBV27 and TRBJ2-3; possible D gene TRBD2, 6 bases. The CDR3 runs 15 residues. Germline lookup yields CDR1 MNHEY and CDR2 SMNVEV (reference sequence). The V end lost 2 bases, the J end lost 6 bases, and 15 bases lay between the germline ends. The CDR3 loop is CASSLRLRGGDTQYF. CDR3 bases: TGTGCCAGCAGTTTACGGCTGCGGGGCGGCGATACGCAGTATTTT.

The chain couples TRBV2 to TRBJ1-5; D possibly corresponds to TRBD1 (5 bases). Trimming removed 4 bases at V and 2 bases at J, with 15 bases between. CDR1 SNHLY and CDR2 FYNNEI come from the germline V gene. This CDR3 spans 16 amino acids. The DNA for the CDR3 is TGTGCCAGCAGTGCTCGCCGGCGAGGGGGCAATCAGCCCCAGCATTTT. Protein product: CASSARRRGGNQPQHF.

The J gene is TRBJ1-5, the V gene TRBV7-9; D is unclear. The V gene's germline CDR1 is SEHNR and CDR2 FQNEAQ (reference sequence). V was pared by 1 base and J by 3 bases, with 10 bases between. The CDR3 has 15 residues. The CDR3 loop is CASSLGEQNNQPQHF. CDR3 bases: TGTGCCAGCAGCTTAGGCGAACAGAACAATCAGCCCCAGCATTTT.

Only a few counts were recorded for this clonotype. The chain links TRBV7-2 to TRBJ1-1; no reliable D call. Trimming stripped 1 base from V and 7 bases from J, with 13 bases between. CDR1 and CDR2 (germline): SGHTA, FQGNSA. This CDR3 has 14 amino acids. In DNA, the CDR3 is TGTGCCAGCAGCTTAGAAGAGGGTGCGAATGAAGCTTTCTTT. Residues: CASSLEEGANEAFF.

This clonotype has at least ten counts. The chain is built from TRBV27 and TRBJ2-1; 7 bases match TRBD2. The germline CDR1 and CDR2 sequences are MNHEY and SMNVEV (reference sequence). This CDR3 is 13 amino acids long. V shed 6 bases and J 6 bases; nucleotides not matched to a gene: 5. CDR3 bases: TGTGCCAGCAGCTTTGGGGGGGGCAATGAGCAGTTCTTC. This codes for CASSFGGGNEQFF.

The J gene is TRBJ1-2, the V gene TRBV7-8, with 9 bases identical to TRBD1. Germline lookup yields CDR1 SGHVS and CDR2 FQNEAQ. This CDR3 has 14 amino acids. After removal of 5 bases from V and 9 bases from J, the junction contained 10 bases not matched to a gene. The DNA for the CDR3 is TGTGCCAGCAGCCCGACGCCGGGACAGGGTCGCTACACCTTC. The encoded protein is CASSPTPGQGRYTF.

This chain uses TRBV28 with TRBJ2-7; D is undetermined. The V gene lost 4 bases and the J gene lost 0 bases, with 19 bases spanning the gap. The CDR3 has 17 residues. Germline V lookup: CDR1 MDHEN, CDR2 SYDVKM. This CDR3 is CASSCGSTVPSSYEQYF. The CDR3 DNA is TGTGCCAGCAGTTGTGGGTCAACTGTCCCTAGCTCCTACGAGCAGTACTTC.

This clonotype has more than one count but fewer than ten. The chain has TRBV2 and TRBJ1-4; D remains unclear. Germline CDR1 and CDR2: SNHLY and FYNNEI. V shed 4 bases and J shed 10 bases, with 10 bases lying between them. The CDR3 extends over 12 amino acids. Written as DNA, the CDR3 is TGTGCCAGCAGTGTGTATGTTGGAAAACTGTTTTTT. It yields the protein CASSVYVGKLFF.

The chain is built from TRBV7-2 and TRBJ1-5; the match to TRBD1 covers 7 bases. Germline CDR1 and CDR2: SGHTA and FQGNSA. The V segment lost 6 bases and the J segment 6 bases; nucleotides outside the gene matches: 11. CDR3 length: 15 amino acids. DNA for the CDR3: TGTGCCAGCAGTCAAACCAGGGGGGGGGCTCAGCCCCAGCATTTT. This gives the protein CASSQTRGGAQPQHF.

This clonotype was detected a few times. CDR3 bases: TGTGCCAGCAGCTTAAATATGGGGACGGCGGTCTCTAGGGAGCAGTACTTC. Translating gives CASSLNMGTAVSREQYF. The J gene is TRBJ2-7, the V gene TRBV11-2; D might be TRBD1 or TRBD2, each matching 5 bases. Germline V gene sequence: CDR1 SGHAT, CDR2 FQNNGV. The germline V and J ends were trimmed by 2 bases and 7 bases, with 24 bases remaining between them. CDR3 length: 17 residues.

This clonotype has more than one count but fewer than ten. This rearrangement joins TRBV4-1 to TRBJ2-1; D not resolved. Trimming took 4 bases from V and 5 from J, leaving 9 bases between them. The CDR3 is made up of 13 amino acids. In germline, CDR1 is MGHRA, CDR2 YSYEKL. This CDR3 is CASSPNWDNEQFF. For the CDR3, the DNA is TGCGCCAGCAGCCCGAATTGGGACAATGAGCAGTTCTTC.

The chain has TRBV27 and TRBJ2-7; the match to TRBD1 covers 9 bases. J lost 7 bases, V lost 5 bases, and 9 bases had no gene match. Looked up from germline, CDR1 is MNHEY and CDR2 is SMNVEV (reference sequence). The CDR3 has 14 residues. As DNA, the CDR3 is TGTGCCAGCAGTCCATGGGACAGGGCTTGGGAGCAGTACGTC. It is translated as CASSPWDRAWEQYV.

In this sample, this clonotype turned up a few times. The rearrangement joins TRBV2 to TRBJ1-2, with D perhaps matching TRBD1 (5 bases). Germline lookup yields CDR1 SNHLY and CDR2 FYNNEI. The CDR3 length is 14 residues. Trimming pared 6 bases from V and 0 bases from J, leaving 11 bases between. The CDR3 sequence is CASSRQPTNYGYTF. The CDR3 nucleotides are TGTGCCAGCAGCAGACAGCCTACTAACTATGGCTACACCTTC. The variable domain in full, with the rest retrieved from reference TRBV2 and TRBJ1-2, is EPEVTQTPSHQVTQMGQEVILRCVPISNHLYFYWYRQILGQKVEFLVSFYNNEISEKSEIFDDQFSVERPDGSNFTLKIRSTKLEDSAMYFCASSRQPTNYGYTFGSGTRLTVV.

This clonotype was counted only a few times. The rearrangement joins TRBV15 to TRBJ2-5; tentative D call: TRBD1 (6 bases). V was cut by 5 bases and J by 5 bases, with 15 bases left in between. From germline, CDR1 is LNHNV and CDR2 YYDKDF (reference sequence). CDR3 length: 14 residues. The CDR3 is CATSGTPPEETQYF. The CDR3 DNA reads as TGTGCCACCAGCGGGACACCGCCCGAGGAGACCCAGTACTTC.

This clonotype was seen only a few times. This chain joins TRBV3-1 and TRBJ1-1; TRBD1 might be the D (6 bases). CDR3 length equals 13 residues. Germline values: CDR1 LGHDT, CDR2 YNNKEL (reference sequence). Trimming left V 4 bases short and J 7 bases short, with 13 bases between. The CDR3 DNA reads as TGTGCCAGCAGCCGAACAGGGTACGTTGAAGCTTTCTTT. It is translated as CASSRTGYVEAFF. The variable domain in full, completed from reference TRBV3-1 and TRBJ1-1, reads DTAVSQTPKYLVTQMGNDKSIKCEQNLGHDTMYWYKQDSKKFLKIMFSYNNKELIINETVPNRFSPKSPDKAHLNLHINSLELGDSAVYFCASSRTGYVEAFFGQGTRLTVV.

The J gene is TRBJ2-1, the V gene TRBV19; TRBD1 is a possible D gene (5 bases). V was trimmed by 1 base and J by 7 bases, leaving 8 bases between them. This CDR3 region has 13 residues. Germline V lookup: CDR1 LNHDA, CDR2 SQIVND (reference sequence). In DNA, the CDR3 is TGTGCCAGTAGTATAGCTAAGGGGAATGAGCAGTTCTTC. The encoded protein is CASSIAKGNEQFF.

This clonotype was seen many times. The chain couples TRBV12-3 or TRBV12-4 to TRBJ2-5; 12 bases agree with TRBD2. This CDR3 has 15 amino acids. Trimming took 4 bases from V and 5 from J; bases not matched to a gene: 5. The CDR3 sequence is CASSWTSGARETQYF. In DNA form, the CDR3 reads TGTGCCAGCAGTTGGACTAGCGGGGCTAGGGAGACCCAGTACTTC.

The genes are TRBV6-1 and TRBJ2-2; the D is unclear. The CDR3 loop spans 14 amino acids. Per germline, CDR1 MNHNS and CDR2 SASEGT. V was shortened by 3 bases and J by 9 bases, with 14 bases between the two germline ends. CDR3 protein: CASSERQETRELFF. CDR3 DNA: TGTGCCAGCAGTGAGAGGCAGGAAACCCGGGAGCTGTTTTTT.